This TCR beta chain is drawn from a study of T cells after yellow fever vaccination. From the 5' RACE reads, TCRdb called clonotypes with MiXCR, one entry per CDR3 protein. Counted here are about 130,000 distinct CDR3 sequences, about 8.4% occurring once; the ten biggest clones make up 40%. This clonotype was seen ten or more times. This CDR3 is 14 amino acids long. The V gene lost 2 bases and the J gene lost 5 bases, with 12 bases spanning the gap. Germline V gene lookup returns CDR1 MNHEY and CDR2 SMNVEV (reference sequence). The specimen comprised CD8+ T cells sorted from PBMCs, sampled on the day of the yellow fever booster vaccination. This clonotype was obtained from a man aged 18 to 29 who received the YFV17D yellow fever vaccine. This sequence joins TRBV27 and TRBJ1-1; TRBD1 is a possible D gene (6 bases). The CDR3 DNA sequence: TGTGCCAGCAGTTTACAGGGGAGAGGGACTGAAGCTTTCTTT. Protein: CASSLQGRGTEAFF.